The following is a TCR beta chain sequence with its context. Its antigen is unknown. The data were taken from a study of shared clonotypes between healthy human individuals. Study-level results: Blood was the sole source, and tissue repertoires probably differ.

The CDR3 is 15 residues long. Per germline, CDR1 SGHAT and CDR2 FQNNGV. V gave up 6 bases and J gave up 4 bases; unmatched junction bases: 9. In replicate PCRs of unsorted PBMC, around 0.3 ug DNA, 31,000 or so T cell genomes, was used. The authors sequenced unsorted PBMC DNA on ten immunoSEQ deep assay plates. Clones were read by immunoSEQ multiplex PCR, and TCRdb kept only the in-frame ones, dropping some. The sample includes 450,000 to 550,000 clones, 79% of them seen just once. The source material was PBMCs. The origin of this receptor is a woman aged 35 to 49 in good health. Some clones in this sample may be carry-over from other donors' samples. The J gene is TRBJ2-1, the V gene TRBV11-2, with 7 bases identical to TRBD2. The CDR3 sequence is CASRAPGTNYNEQFF. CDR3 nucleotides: TGTGCCAGCAGGGCCCCCGGGACTAATTACAATGAGCAGTTCTTC.